The present T cell receptor (beta chain) was sequenced within a study of radiotherapy plus CTLA-4 blockade in lung cancer. Background on the study: Overall, 18% of patients showed an objective response, while about 30% attained disease control. Findings and caveats of the study: Early blood T cell clone dynamics reportedly forecast response best, with interferon-beta.

For this clone: The antigen remains undetermined.

Here immunoSEQ multiplex PCR was the method, and the copy in TCRdb shows in-frame clones only, minus some. The sample shows around 77,000 clones, around 74% of them seen only once. This receptor was taken from a human donor with non-small cell lung cancer whose response to radiotherapy plus ipilimumab could not be evaluated. The material sequenced was peripheral blood, taken from a patient treated with radiotherapy plus ipilimumab.

The CDR3 sequence is CASTRAGTQNEQFF. CDR3 nucleotide sequence: TGTGCCAGCACCCGCGCCGGGACTCAAAATGAGCAGTTCTTC. The rearrangement joins TRBV5-4 to TRBJ2-1; tentatively, D is TRBD2 (6 bases). V was pared by 6 bases and J by 7 bases, with 17 bases between. The CDR3 sequence is 14 residues long. Germline CDR1 and CDR2: SGHNT and YYREEE (reference sequence).